This entry lists 10 T cell receptor beta chains sequenced from one sample in a study of blood T cell repertoires in COVID-19. Sequencing used immunoSEQ multiplex PCR; TCRdb keeps in-frame clones, though not all of them. Of tens of thousands of clones listed, more than 85% are singletons. The sample was peripheral blood. These receptors all stem from a human donor with active COVID-19. The donor label of this sample is uncertain.

This clone was detected once. Written as DNA, the CDR3 is TGTGCCAGCAGCTTAGCGTTCCACTCTAGACAGGGTGGCGCCTACACCTTC. Its protein is CASSLAFHSRQGGAYTF. The chain joins TRBV7-8 to TRBJ1-2, with TRBD1 matching over 7 bases. The J segment lost 10 bases and the V segment lost 0 bases, leaving 17 bases of the junction unmatched. CDR3 size: 17 residues. Germline V gives CDR1 SGHVS, CDR2 FQNEAQ.

J is TRBJ2-3 and V is TRBV30; TRBD2 aligns across 7 bases. Germline V gives CDR1 GTSNPN, CDR2 SVGIG (reference sequence). V trimming: 0 bases; J trimming: 4 bases; junction bases outside the gene matches: 1. The CDR3 loop spans 13 amino acids. CDR3 region: CAWSVRGADTQYF. The CDR3 nucleotides read TGTGCCTGGAGTGTACGGGGGGCAGATACGCAGTATTTT.

The rearrangement links TRBV6-5 to TRBJ2-2, with D perhaps TRBD2 (5 bases). V dropped 7 bases and J dropped 0 bases, with 9 bases sitting between them. Germline CDR1 MNHEY, CDR2 SVGAGI. The CDR3 is 14 residues long. The CDR3, as DNA: TGTGCCAGCAACAGCGGTACGAACACCGGGGAGCTGTTTTTT. Amino acids: CASNSGTNTGELFF.

DNA for the CDR3: TGTGCCACCACCACCCGTACCGCTAACCTCAAGGGGGCAAATGAAAAACTGTTTTTT. This sequence encodes CATTTRTANLKGANEKLFF. The V gene is TRBV24-1, the J gene TRBJ1-4; 7 bases are shared with TRBD1. J was trimmed by 5 bases and V by 8 bases; bases with no gene match: 22. From germline, CDR1 is KGHDR and CDR2 SFDVKD. This CDR3 has 19 residues.

The rearrangement joins TRBV10-1 to TRBJ2-3, with 13 positions matching TRBD2. CDR1 and CDR2 from the germline V gene are WNHNN and SYGVQD (reference sequence). This CDR3 has 14 amino acids. V dropped 9 bases and J dropped 5; count of bases not matched to a gene: 5. The CDR3 loop is CASTSGREGDTQYF. CDR3 DNA: TGCGCCAGTACTAGCGGGAGGGAAGGAGATACGCAGTATTTT.

This chain links TRBV28 with TRBJ2-1; no firm D call. V lost 2 bases to trimming and J lost 0 bases, with 14 bases between them. The germline V gene has CDR1 MDHEN and CDR2 SYDVKM. This CDR3 is 17 amino acids long. The CDR3: CASSLSPRRSSYNEQFF. The CDR3 DNA follows: TGTGCCAGCAGTTTAAGCCCGAGACGGAGCTCCTACAATGAGCAGTTCTTC.

The CDR3 DNA reads TGCGCCAGCAGCCAAGGACAAACAATCCTAGCGGGTCCGAACACCGGGGAGCTGTTTTTT. Translated, it gives CASSQGQTILAGPNTGELFF. V and J are TRBV4-3 and TRBJ2-2, with 8 bases matching TRBD2. The junction had 13 bases not matched to a gene; V was cut back by 1 base and J by 0 bases. Germline V gene sequence: CDR1 LGHNA, CDR2 YSLEER. This CDR3 has 20 residues.

The CDR3 DNA is TGTGCCAGCAGCCAAGGAACAGGGGGCTACGAGCAGTACTTC. This sequence encodes CASSQGTGGYEQYF. The chain combines TRBV3-1 (or the pseudogene TRBV3-2) with TRBJ2-7, with 8 positions matching TRBD1. The CDR3 runs to 14 residues. The germline V gene has CDR1 LGHDT and CDR2 YNNKEL (reference sequence). The junction had 2 bases not matched to a gene; V was cut back by 1 base and J by 3 bases.

The table lists this clone with a count of one. The CDR3 DNA sequence: TGTGCCAGCAGCCGACGGGACACCCCCTACGAGCAGTACTTC. It codes for CASSRRDTPYEQYF. The V and J genes are TRBV7-6 and TRBJ2-7, with D perhaps TRBD1 (6 bases). Germline V gene data show CDR1 as SGHVS and CDR2 as FNYEAQ. The CDR3 is 14 amino acids. Trimming stripped 5 bases from V and 2 bases from J, with 13 bases between.

The V and J genes are TRBV7-2 and TRBJ2-7, with 7 bases lining up with TRBD1. Germline-derived CDR1 and CDR2 are SGHTA and FQGNSA. J gave up 0 bases and V 5 bases, and 7 bases lay outside the gene matches. The CDR3 covers 15 residues. The CDR3 sequence is CASSTGQAISYEQYF. CDR3 bases: TGTGCCAGCAGCACTGGACAGGCCATCTCCTACGAGCAGTACTTC.